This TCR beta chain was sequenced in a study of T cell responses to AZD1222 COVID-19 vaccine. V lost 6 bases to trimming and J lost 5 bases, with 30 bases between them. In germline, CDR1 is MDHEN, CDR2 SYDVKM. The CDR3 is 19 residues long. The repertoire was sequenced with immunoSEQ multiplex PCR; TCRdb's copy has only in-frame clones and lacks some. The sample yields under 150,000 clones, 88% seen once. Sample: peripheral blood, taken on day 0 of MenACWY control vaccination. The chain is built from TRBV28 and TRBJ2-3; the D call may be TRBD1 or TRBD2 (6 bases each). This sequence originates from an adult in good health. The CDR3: CASSPAGPGGTRSGDTQYF. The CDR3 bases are TGTGCCAGCAGCCCCGCGGGGCCCGGCGGGACACGATCGGGAGATACGCAGTATTTT.